This T cell receptor (beta chain) originates from a study of blood T cell repertoires in COVID-19 (TCRdb year 2020). In the study overall: Collaborator samples came from the United States, Italy and Spain and covered acute and convalescent phases of COVID-19. The samples were drawn from the first 160 participants of the ongoing ImmuneRACE study and from 950 to 1,500 subjects provided by 6 global collaborators. A de-identified subject ID, COVID-19 status, age in years and sex were almost always included in the sample metadata. The repertoires were released in a freely available public database meant as a resource for research on the immune response to SARS-CoV-2. The dataset comprised deeply sampled blood TCRbeta repertoires from subjects exposed to, actively infected with, or recovered from COVID-19. The prospective study material was composed of cDNA or gDNA derived from T cells, B-cell-depleted T cells, or PBMCs. Where available, HLA class I and class II types were taken from metadata supplied by the sample provider and were not determined by assay-based typing. Points the paper makes about the study in general: How much clinical and demographic metadata was included differed by source and by participant, and the metadata was provided uncurated.

This clone was seen just once. What antigen it recognizes has not been identified. It has no much larger one-base neighbor in the sample; base qualities were not kept. Inclusive of the bounding cysteine and phenylalanine, the CDR3 is 18 residues long. The retained sequence is limited to the CDR3, 54 bases, with the frame set at the first base. CDR1 and CDR2 (LGHNA, YNFKEQ) derive from the germline V gene. V and J are truncated by 0 bases and 2 bases respectively, leaving an intervening sequence of 19 bases. TCRbeta CDR3 regions were amplified from genomic DNA by means of the immunoSEQ Assay, a bias-controlled multiplex PCR. The study's own analysis went as follows. The number of nucleated cells in each sample was estimated from the amplification of reference gene primers within the assay. To quantify the absolute abundance of each unique TCRbeta CDR3 rearrangement, sequence reads were collapsed and filtered. For each sample, productive Simpson clonality was calculated as the square root of Simpson's diversity index across productive rearrangements. TCRdb stores this immuneACCESS table with in-frame sequences only. Part of the clones is absent; in the studies checked, under half of the shortfall reflects unresolved V genes, and no reason is known for the rest. That table gives V, J and clone size, and the DNA gave D and trimming. Within this sample are roughly 230,000 clones, with roughly 80% of them counted one time only. The ten largest clones capture approximately 7.4% of the sample.

Each collaborating institution followed its own protocols to collect whole blood in K2EDTA tubes. Collaborator samples were shipped for TCRbeta analysis as frozen whole blood, isolated PBMCs, or DNA extracted from either sample type. The receptor was isolated from a woman between 45 and 60 years old with acute or convalescent COVID-19. The chain uses TRBV4-2 and TRBJ1-1; TRBD1 is possibly the D segment (6 matching bases). Sequenced material: peripheral blood. DNA sequence: TGTGCCAGCAGCCAAGATCAAACAGGGTCCTTAATCAACACTGAAGCTTTCTTT. Protein translation: CASSQDQTGSLINTEAFF.